This T cell receptor (beta chain) was captured by sequencing in a study of shared clonotypes between healthy human individuals. Regarding the study as a whole: It was anticipated that sequencing depth would influence how many clonotypes donors shared. Against clonotypes common to all four donors, non-shared ones had lower generation probabilities. The study's rarefaction showed incomplete sorted-subset sequencing despite large depth.

CDR3 length equals 14 residues. Trimming took off 6 bases at V and 0 bases at J, with 11 bases between the two ends. The germline gives CDR1 MDHEN, CDR2 SYDVKM. Sequencing used immunoSEQ multiplex PCR; TCRdb keeps in-frame clones, though not all of them. This sample yields 300,000 to 350,000 clones, of which 70% to 75% are seen a single time; under 11% belongs to the top ten. Comments on this clone: The target antigen is unknown.

Sequences were obtained from memory CD4+ T cells sorted from blood. The subset: CD45RA-negative fraction. The chain combines TRBV28 with TRBJ2-5; D is uncertain. The sequence was collected from a man younger than 45 in good health. CDR3 sequence (DNA): TGTGCCAGCAGCCCTGTAGGGAACCAAGAGACCCAGTACTTC. Its protein is CASSPVGNQETQYF.